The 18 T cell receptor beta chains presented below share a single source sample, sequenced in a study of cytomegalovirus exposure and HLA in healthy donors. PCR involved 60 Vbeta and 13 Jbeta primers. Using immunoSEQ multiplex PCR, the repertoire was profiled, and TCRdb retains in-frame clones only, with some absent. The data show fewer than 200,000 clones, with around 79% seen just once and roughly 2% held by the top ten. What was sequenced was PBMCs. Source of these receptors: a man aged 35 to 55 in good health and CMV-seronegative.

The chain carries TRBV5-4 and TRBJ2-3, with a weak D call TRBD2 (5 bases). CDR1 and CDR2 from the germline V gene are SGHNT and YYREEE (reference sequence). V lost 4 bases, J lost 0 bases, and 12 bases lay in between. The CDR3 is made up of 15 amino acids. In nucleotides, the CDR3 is TGTGCCAGCAGCCCGGACTTCGTGAGCACAGATACGCAGTATTTT. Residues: CASSPDFVSTDTQYF.

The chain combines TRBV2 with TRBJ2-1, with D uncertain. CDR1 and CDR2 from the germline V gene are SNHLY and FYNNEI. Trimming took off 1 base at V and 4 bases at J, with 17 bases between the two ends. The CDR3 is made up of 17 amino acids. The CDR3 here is CASSEGLVLIPYNEQFF. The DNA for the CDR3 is TGTGCCAGCAGTGAAGGGTTAGTCCTGATCCCTTACAATGAGCAGTTCTTC. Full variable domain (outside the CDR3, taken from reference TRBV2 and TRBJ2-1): EPEVTQTPSHQVTQMGQEVILRCVPISNHLYFYWYRQILGQKVEFLVSFYNNEISEKSEIFDDQFSVERPDGSNFTLKIRSTKLEDSAMYFCASSEGLVLIPYNEQFFGPGTRLTVL.

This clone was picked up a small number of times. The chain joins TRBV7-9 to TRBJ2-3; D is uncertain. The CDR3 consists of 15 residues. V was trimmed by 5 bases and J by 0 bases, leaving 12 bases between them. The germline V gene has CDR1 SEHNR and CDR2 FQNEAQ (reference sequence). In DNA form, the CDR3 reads TGTGCCAGCAGCACCAGACTCCCCAGCACAGATACGCAGTATTTT. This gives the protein CASSTRLPSTDTQYF. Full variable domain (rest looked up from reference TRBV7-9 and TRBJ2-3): DTGVSQNPRHKITKRGQNVTFRCDPISEHNRLYWYRQTLGQGPEFLTYFQNEAQLEKSRLLSDRFSAERPKGSFSTLEIQRTEQGDSAMYLCASSTRLPSTDTQYFGPGTRLTVL.

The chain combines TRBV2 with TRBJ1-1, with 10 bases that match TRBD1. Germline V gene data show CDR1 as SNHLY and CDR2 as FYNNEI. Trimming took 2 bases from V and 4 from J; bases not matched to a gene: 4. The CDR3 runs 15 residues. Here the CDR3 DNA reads TGTGCCAGCAGTGAACAGGGACAGGGGACCACTGAAGCTTTCTTT. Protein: CASSEQGQGTTEAFF.

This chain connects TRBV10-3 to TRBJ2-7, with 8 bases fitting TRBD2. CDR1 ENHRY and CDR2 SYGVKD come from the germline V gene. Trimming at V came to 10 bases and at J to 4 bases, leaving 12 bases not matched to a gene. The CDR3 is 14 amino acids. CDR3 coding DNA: TGTGCCAACAGAGCGGGAGATATGGCTTACGAGCAGTACTTC. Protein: CANRAGDMAYEQYF.

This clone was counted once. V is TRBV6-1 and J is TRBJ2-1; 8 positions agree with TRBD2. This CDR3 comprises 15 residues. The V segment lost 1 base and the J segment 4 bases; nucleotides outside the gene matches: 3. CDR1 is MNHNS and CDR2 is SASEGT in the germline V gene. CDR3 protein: CASSEDPSGYNEQFF. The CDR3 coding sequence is TGTGCCAGCAGTGAAGACCCTAGCGGGTACAATGAGCAGTTCTTC.

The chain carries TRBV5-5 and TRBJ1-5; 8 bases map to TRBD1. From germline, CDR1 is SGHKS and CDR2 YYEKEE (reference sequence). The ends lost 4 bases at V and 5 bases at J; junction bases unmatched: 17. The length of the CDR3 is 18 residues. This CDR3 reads CASSKLLLDRVADQPQHF. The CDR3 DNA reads TGTGCCAGCAGCAAACTTCTCTTGGACAGGGTCGCGGATCAGCCCCAGCATTTT.

The CDR3 protein is CASSLRGANTGELFF. The CDR3, as DNA: TGTGCCAGCAGCTTGAGAGGAGCTAACACCGGGGAGCTGTTTTTT. The V call is TRBV5-4, the J call TRBJ2-2; D not resolved. Trimming cost V 1 base and J 2 bases, with 9 bases left between them. Germline CDR1 SGHNT, CDR2 YYREEE (reference sequence). This CDR3 is 15 amino acids long.

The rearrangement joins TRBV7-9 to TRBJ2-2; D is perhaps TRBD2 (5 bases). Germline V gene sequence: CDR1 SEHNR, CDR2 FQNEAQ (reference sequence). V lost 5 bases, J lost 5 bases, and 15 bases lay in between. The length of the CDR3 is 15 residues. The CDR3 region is CASSQRGRGTGELFF. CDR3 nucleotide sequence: TGTGCCAGCAGCCAAAGAGGGCGCGGGACCGGGGAGCTGTTTTTT.

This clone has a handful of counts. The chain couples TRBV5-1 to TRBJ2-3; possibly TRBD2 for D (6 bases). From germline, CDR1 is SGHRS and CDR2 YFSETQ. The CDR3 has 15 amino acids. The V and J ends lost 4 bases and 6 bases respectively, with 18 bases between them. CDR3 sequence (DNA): TGCGCCAGCAGCCGGAGGCTAGCGCGATCGGATACGCAGTATTTT. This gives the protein CASSRRLARSDTQYF.

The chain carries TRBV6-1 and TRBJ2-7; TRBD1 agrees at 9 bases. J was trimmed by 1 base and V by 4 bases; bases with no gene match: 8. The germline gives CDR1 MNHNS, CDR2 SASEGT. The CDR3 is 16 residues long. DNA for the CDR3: TGTGCCAGCAGTGTGGGGACCGGGACAGGGTCCTACGAGCAGTACTTC. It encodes CASSVGTGTGSYEQYF.

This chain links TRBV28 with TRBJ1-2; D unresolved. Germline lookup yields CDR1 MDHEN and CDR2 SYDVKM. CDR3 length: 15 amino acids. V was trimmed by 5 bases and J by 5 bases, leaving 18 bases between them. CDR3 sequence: CASSPTSARTYGYTF. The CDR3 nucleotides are TGTGCCAGCAGTCCCACCTCAGCCCGGACTTATGGCTACACCTTC.

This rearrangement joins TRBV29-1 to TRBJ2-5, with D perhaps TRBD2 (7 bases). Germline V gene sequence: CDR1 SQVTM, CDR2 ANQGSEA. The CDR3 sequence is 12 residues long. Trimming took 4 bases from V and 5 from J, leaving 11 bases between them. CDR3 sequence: CSVVEGGETQYF. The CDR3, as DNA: TGCAGCGTTGTTGAGGGGGGGGAGACCCAGTACTTC.

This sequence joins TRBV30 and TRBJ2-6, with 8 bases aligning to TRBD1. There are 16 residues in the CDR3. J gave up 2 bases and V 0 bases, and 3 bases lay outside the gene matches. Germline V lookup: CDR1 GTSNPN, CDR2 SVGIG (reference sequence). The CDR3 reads CAWSVGTGAGANVLTF. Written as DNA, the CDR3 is TGTGCCTGGAGTGTAGGGACAGGAGCTGGGGCCAACGTCCTGACTTTC.

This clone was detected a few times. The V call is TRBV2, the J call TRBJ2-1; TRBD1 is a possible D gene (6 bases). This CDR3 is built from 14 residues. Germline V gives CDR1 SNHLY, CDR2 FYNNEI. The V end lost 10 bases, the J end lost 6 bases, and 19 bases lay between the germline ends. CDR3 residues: CANRRVGRGNEQFF. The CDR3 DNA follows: TGTGCCAATCGAAGGGTAGGCAGGGGCAATGAGCAGTTCTTC.

CDR3 region: CASSDGQGVPEAFF. The CDR3 nucleotides read TGTGCCAGCAGTGACGGACAGGGGGTACCTGAAGCTTTCTTT. V gene TRBV6-5 combines with J gene TRBJ1-1, with 10 bases matching TRBD1. Germline V CDR1 and CDR2: MNHEY, SVGAGI. Trimming took 5 bases from V and 6 from J; bases not matched to a gene: 6. This CDR3 spans 14 amino acids.

CDR3 loop: CASSPAGGNTGELFF. DNA of the CDR3: TGTGCCAGCAGTCCAGCGGGAGGGAACACCGGGGAGCTGTTTTTT. The genes are TRBV6-5 and TRBJ2-2, with 9 positions matching TRBD2. V lost 5 bases and J lost 1; bases outside the gene matches: 2. Germline-derived CDR1 and CDR2 are MNHEY and SVGAGI. The CDR3 length is 15 residues.

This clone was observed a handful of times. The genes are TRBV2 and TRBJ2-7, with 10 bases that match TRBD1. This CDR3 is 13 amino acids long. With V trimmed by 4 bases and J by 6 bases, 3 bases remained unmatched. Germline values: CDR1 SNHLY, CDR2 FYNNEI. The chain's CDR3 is CASSGTGGGEQYF. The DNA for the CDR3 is TGTGCCAGCAGTGGGACAGGGGGAGGCGAGCAGTACTTC. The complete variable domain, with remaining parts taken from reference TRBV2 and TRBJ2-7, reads EPEVTQTPSHQVTQMGQEVILRCVPISNHLYFYWYRQILGQKVEFLVSFYNNEISEKSEIFDDQFSVERPDGSNFTLKIRSTKLEDSAMYFCASSGTGGGEQYFGPGTRLTVT.